This paragraph covers one T cell receptor (beta chain) sequence. The target of this receptor is not known. Base qualities were left out, and no much larger clone turns up one base away. Taken from the germline V gene, the CDR1 and CDR2 loops are SGHRS and YFSETQ. From cysteine to phenylalanine, the CDR3 is 14 amino acids long. Only the CDR3 DNA is retained, 42 bases long and in frame from the first base. The junction shows trimming of 3 bases on V and 1 base on J, plus 11 bases between the germline ends. The library was made by the immunoSEQ multiplex PCR assay. In the paper's pipeline: To diagnose cytomegalovirus status from the catalog of TCR beta chain sequences, a statistical classification framework was built. TCRdb retrieved this table from immuneACCESS and kept in-frame rearrangements only. Not all clones are present; in checked studies, unresolved V genes account for under half, and no reason is known for the remainder. V and J calls and clone size follow that table, whereas D and trimming were derived from the DNA. The sample table holds some 150,000 clones, of which nearly 90% were seen once. The leading ten clones occupy about 10% of the sample.

This sample is part of a study of cytomegalovirus exposure and HLA in healthy donors (TCRdb year 2017). General notes on the study: A later analysis indicated that the roughly 120 validation repertoires were generated on the platform also employed for the approximately 690 repertoires of the first cohort. The study was designed to test whether signatures of past pathogen exposure could be identified by cataloging public T cell receptors. In addition to the first cohort of approximately 650 subjects, a separate validation cohort of approximately 130 different subjects was used. The study combined high-throughput TCR immunosequencing, statistical association of individual TCRs with disease status, and machine learning to predict cytomegalovirus infection status.

The donors belonged to the validation cohort of about 130 subjects, which was separate from the 666-subject first cohort. The investigation overall reported the following: A later analysis had no HLA typing for the validation cohort, so co-occurrence there was scored across all 120 or so repertoires. Most TCR sequences were observed very rarely across donors, whereas some public TCRs were present in many individuals. The authors suggested that the approach could potentially be generalized to other disease states and immunological phenotypes. The classifier was reported to diagnose cytomegalovirus status with high specificity and sensitivity in both the original cohort and the validation cohort. A few of the identified cytomegalovirus-associated TCR beta chains were confirmed in vitro to be specific for cytomegalovirus antigens. The study gave a list of over 150 TCR beta chains associated with cytomegalovirus. Subsequent analysis determined that TCRs grouped into clusters in the first cohort also showed a tendency toward co-occurrence across the approximately 120 validation repertoires, and 90% to 95% of cluster scores exceeded 0.

The material sequenced was PBMCs. Recombination linked TRBV5-1 to TRBJ2-7, and perhaps TRBD1 as D gene, on 6 matching bases. The TCR sequence derives from a woman between 18 and 29 years old in good health and CMV-seropositive. The nucleotide sequence reads TGCGCCAGCAGCTGGGACACGGCTTCCTACGAGCAGTACTTC. Translated, it gives CASSWDTASYEQYF.